Listed below are T cell receptor beta chains from one sample, sequenced in a study of beta chain features in type 1 diabetes. TCRdb keeps only in-frame clones here, not all; method: immunoSEQ multiplex PCR. The data contain 110,000 to 150,000 clones, around a tenth of them singletons. The sequenced sample was central memory CD4+ T cells from blood. These receptors all stem from a woman in her thirties or forties in good health. The CDR3 runs from the conserved cysteine through the conserved F or W. D genes are given only for firm matches. Expanded clones are given a class, and other clones once, few, many or no size at all.

CDR3 DNA,CDR3 protein,V gene,D gene,J gene,clone size
TGTGCCAGCAGCTTAGAGGGACAGGGGCATTCACCCCTCCACTTT,CASSLEGQGHSPLHF,TRBV7-2,TRBD1,TRBJ1-6,few
TGTGCTAGTGGTCCCCCAGGGGCGGGCGCCTACAATGAGCAGTTCTTC,CASGPPGAGAYNEQFF,TRBV12-5,-,TRBJ2-1,few
TGTGCCAGCAGCGTAGCGGGACAGGGGAAAGATACGCAGTATTTT,CASSVAGQGKDTQYF,TRBV9,TRBD1,TRBJ2-3,few
TGCGCCAGCAGCTTGAACGCAGGGACAGGGGGCGCAGGCTTTCAGTACTTC,CASSLNAGTGGAGFQYF,TRBV5-1,TRBD1,TRBJ2-4,-
TGTGCCAGTAGTTACCGACAGGGGAAAGGTCCGCAGTTCTTC,CASSYRQGKGPQFF,TRBV19,TRBD1,TRBJ2-1,-
TGTGCCAGCCAAACCGGGACAGGGATCGCAACTAATGAAAAACTGTTTTTT,CASQTGTGIATNEKLFF,TRBV19,TRBD1,TRBJ1-4,-
TGCGCCAGCAGCTTCGACAGGGTGTACGAGCAGTACTTC,CASSFDRVYEQYF,TRBV5-1,TRBD1,TRBJ2-7,-
TGTGCCAGCAGCCCTGGCGGGGGACCTGCCGGTGAGCAGTTCTTC,CASSPGGGPAGEQFF,TRBV5-4,TRBD2,TRBJ2-1,many
TGTGCCAGCAGCTTGGCACAGCGGAGCGAGCAGTACTTC,CASSLAQRSEQYF,TRBV5-6,-,TRBJ2-7,-
TGTGCCAGCAGCTTAGGCCGGGACTCAAGACAACAAGAGACCCAGTACTTC,CASSLGRDSRQQETQYF,TRBV7-6,-,TRBJ2-5,few
TGCGCCAGCAGCCAAGCGGGGAAGGGACAGAAAATCTACGAGCAGTACTTC,CASSQAGKGQKIYEQYF,TRBV4-3,TRBD1,TRBJ2-7,few
TGTGCCAGCAGAGGAACAGCGGAAGTCGAGCAGTACTTC,CASRGTAEVEQYF,TRBV6-1,-,TRBJ2-7,-
TGTGCCAGTTGCGGGGACTCCTACGAGCAGTACTTC,CASCGDSYEQYF,TRBV18,-,TRBJ2-7,many
TGTGCCAGCAGCTTAGCGCTAGCGTCTTCGGACTATGGCTACACCTTC,CASSLALASSDYGYTF,TRBV7-2,-,TRBJ1-2,few
TGTGCCAGCAGTGAAACAGGGGGTTGGGGGAACACTGAAGCTTTCTTT,CASSETGGWGNTEAFF,TRBV25-1,TRBD1,TRBJ1-1,-
TGTGCCAGCAGTTACTTTCCCGGGGGGTTACAAGAGACCCAGTACTTC,CASSYFPGGLQETQYF,TRBV6-6,TRBD2,TRBJ2-5,-
TGCAGTGCAACATGGAACACTGAAGCTTTCTTT,CSATWNTEAFF,TRBV20-1,-,TRBJ1-1,few